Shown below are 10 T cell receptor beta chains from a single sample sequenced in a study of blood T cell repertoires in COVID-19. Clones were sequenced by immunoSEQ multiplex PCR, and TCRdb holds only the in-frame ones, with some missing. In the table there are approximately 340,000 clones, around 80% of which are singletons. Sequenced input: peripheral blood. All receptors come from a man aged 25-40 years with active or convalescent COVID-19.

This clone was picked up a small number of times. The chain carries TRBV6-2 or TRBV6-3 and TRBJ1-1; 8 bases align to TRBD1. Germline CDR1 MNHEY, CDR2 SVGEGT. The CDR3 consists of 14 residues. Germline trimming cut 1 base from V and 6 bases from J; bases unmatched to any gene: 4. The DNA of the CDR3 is TGTGCCAGCAGTTACTGGACAGGGATAGCTGAAGCTTTCTTT. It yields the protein CASSYWTGIAEAFF.

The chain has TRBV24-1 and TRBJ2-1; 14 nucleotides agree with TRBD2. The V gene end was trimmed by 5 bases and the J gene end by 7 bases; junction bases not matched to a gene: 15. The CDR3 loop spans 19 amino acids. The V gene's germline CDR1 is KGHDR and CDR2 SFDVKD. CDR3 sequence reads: CATSGQGLAGGMGWNEQFF. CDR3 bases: TGTGCCACCAGTGGGCAAGGACTAGCGGGAGGTATGGGGTGGAATGAGCAGTTCTTC.

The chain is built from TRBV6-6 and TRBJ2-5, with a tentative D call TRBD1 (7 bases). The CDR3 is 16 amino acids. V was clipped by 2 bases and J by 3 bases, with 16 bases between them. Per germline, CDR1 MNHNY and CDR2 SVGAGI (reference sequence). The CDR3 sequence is CASSYRLDRREETQYF. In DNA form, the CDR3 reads TGTGCCAGCAGTTACAGATTGGACAGGAGGGAAGAGACCCAGTACTTC.

The CDR3 sequence: CASTNGQMQYF. DNA of the CDR3: TGTGCCAGCACCAATGGACAAATGCAGTATTTT. The V gene is TRBV7-8, the J gene TRBJ2-3; D perhaps matches TRBD1 (5 bases). CDR1 and CDR2 (germline): SGHVS, FQNEAQ. V was cut by 7 bases and J by 11 bases, with 13 bases left in between. The length of the CDR3 is 11 residues.

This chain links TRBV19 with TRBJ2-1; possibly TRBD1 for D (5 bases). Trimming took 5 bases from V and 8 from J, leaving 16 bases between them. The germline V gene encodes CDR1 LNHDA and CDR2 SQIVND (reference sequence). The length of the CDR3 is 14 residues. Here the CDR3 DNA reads TGTGCCAGTAGTGAGACAGACCCTAAGGATGAGCAGTTCTTC. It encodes CASSETDPKDEQFF.

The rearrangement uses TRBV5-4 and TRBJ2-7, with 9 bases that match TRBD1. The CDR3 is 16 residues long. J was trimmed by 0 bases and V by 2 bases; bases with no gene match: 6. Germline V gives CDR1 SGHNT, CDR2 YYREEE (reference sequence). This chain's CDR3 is CASSLERQGGSYEQYF. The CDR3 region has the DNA TGTGCCAGCAGCTTAGAACGACAGGGGGGCTCCTACGAGCAGTACTTC.

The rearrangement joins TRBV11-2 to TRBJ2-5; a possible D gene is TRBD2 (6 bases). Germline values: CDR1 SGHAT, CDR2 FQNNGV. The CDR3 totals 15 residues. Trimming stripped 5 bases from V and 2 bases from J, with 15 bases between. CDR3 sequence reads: CASSALLAQQETQYF. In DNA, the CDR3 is TGTGCCAGCAGCGCGCTTCTAGCGCAACAAGAGACCCAGTACTTC.

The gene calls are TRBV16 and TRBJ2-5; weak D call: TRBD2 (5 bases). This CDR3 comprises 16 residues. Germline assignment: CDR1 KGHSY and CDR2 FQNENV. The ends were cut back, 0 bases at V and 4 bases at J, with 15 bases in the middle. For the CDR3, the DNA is TGTGCCAGCAGCCAATCTGGTCTAGGAGGAGGAGAGACCCAGTACTTC. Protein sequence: CASSQSGLGGGETQYF.

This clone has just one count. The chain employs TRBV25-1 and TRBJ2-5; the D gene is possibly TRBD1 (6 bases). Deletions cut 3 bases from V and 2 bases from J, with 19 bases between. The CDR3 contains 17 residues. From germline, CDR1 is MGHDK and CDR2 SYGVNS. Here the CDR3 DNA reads TGTGCCAGCAGTGATCAGACAGGACAGTCAATTCAAGAGACCCAGTACTTC. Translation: CASSDQTGQSIQETQYF.

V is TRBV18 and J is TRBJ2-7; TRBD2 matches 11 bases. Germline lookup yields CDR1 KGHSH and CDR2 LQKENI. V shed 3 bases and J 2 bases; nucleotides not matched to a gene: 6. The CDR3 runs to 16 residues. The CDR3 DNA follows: TGTGCCAGCTCACCTCCCCTTAGCGGGGGGGCCTACGAGCAGTACTTC. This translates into CASSPPLSGGAYEQYF.